Below, 19 T cell receptor beta chains from the same sample are listed, as sequenced in a study of T cell responses to AZD1222 COVID-19 vaccine listed by TCRdb under 2021. Per the publication, the time point label means: baseline before first vaccination. The sample's treatment or condition label, in plain terms: meningococcal conjugate vaccine given as trial control. The library was obtained by the immunoSEQ multiplex PCR assay. In TCRdb, the immuneACCESS table is reduced to in-frame sequences with V and J assigned. These tables do not hold every clone; where another copy was compared, an unresolved V gene accounts for under half, and the others remain unexplained. This sample comprises 150,000 to 200,000 clones, about nine tenths of them detected only once. Under 3.5% of the sample lies in the top ten. The sequences come from peripheral blood, collected on day 0 of MenACWY control vaccination. These receptors were collected from an adult in good health.

The rearrangement joins TRBV15 to TRBJ2-2; TRBD1 matches at 7 bases. V shed 5 bases, J shed 8 bases, and the junction held 8 bases outside the gene matches. The germline V gene has CDR1 LNHNV and CDR2 YYDKDF (reference sequence). The CDR3 has 14 residues. This CDR3 is CATSRQGSVGELFF. The DNA of the CDR3 is TGTGCCACCAGCCGACAGGGAAGTGTGGGGGAGCTGTTTTTT.

This chain uses TRBV7-6 with TRBJ2-2; D remains unclear. CDR1 is SGHVS and CDR2 is FNYEAQ in the germline V gene. This CDR3 spans 12 amino acids. V gave up 5 bases and J gave up 4 bases, with 5 bases separating them. The CDR3 here is CASSPFTGELFF. The CDR3 DNA sequence: TGTGCCAGCAGCCCCTTCACCGGGGAGCTGTTTTTT.

The chain has TRBV7-8 and TRBJ1-1; 7 nucleotides align to TRBD1. V shed 5 bases, J shed 5 bases, and the junction held 8 bases outside the gene matches. This CDR3 comprises 14 residues. CDR1 and CDR2 (germline): SGHVS, FQNEAQ. The CDR3 protein is CASSPRQGWTEAFF. As DNA, the CDR3 is TGTGCCAGCAGCCCCAGACAGGGATGGACTGAAGCTTTCTTT.

This chain connects TRBV4-3 to TRBJ2-7, with 9 bases identical to TRBD2. With V trimmed by 6 bases and J by 4 bases, 10 bases remained unmatched. There are 15 residues in the CDR3. Germline V lookup: CDR1 LGHNA, CDR2 YSLEER. Here the CDR3 DNA reads TGCGCCAGCAGTCCGGACTTAGCGGGGGTATACGAGCAGTACTTC. Translated, it gives CASSPDLAGVYEQYF.

This clone was observed a handful of times. The chain links TRBV18 to TRBJ2-7, with TRBD1 identical over 8 bases. The germline gives CDR1 KGHSH, CDR2 LQKENI. The J segment lost 6 bases and the V segment lost 6 bases, leaving 10 bases of the junction unmatched. The CDR3 spans 14 residues. In DNA, the CDR3 is TGTGCCAGCTCCCGTGAGACAGGGGAAAGCGAGCAGTACTTC. Its protein is CASSRETGESEQYF.

The chain has TRBV4-2 and TRBJ1-2; D gene ambiguous. Trimming removed 0 bases at V and 5 bases at J, with 19 bases between. The CDR3 length is 17 residues. The germline CDR1 and CDR2 sequences are LGHNA and YNFKEQ. As DNA, the CDR3 is TGTGCCAGCAGCCAAGAAATGAGTGAAGGGAGGGAGTATGGCTACACCTTC. It codes for CASSQEMSEGREYGYTF.

In its sample, this clone was seen a few times. The rearrangement uses TRBV29-1 and TRBJ1-1; D perhaps matches TRBD1 (5 bases). The CDR3 has 13 residues. Trimming cost V 5 bases and J 2 bases, with 12 bases left between them. In germline, CDR1 is SQVTM, CDR2 ANQGSEA. The DNA of the CDR3 is TGCAGCGTTAAGGGGCAGGAAAACACTGAAGCTTTCTTT. Translating gives CSVKGQENTEAFF.

There are a few counts of this clone. The chain has TRBV2 and TRBJ1-6; perhaps TRBD1 as D (5 bases). V lost 6 bases to trimming and J lost 8 bases, with 17 bases between them. This CDR3 comprises 15 residues. Germline CDR1 SNHLY, CDR2 FYNNEI. The CDR3 protein is CASRLRDSADSPLHF. The CDR3 DNA follows: TGTGCCAGCAGGCTCAGGGACTCAGCTGATTCACCCCTCCACTTT.

This sequence joins TRBV6-5 and TRBJ1-1; the D is unclear. From germline, CDR1 is MNHEY and CDR2 SVGAGI. CDR3 length equals 14 residues. V was pared by 4 bases and J by 3 bases, with 12 bases between. The CDR3 spells CASSLQQTYTEAFF. CDR3 coding DNA: TGTGCCAGCAGTTTGCAACAGACCTACACTGAAGCTTTCTTT.

The chain uses TRBV6-5 and TRBJ1-1; D perhaps matches TRBD1 (6 bases). The CDR3 has 14 residues. CDR1 is MNHEY and CDR2 is SVGAGI in the germline V gene. Deletions cut 5 bases from V and 4 bases from J, with 14 bases between. CDR3 bases: TGTGCCAGCAGTACTAGGACAGTGGGCACTGAAGCTTTCTTT. Translating gives CASSTRTVGTEAFF.

The genes are TRBV19 and TRBJ1-4; 10 positions agree with TRBD1. V lost 6 bases to trimming and J lost 5 bases; unmatched junction nucleotides: 0. Germline values: CDR1 LNHDA, CDR2 SQIVND (reference sequence). The CDR3 has 13 residues. Here the CDR3 DNA reads TGTGCCAGTAGGGACAGGGGGAATGAAAAACTGTTTTTT. It specifies CASRDRGNEKLFF.

This sequence joins TRBV2 and TRBJ1-1, with 7 bases lining up with TRBD1. Trimming removed 4 bases from V and 1 base from J; junction bases left unmatched: 12. The germline CDR1 and CDR2 sequences are SNHLY and FYNNEI. CDR3 length: 17 residues. This CDR3 reads CASSGNPTGPKNTEAFF. For the CDR3, the DNA is TGTGCCAGCAGTGGCAATCCGACAGGGCCCAAGAACACTGAAGCTTTCTTT. The variable domain in full, with the rest retrieved from reference TRBV2 and TRBJ1-1, is EPEVTQTPSHQVTQMGQEVILRCVPISNHLYFYWYRQILGQKVEFLVSFYNNEISEKSEIFDDQFSVERPDGSNFTLKIRSTKLEDSAMYFCASSGNPTGPKNTEAFFGQGTRLTVV.

This chain links TRBV28 with TRBJ1-1; a possible D gene is TRBD1 (6 bases). Trimming left V 7 bases short and J 0 bases short, with 12 bases between. Germline V lookup: CDR1 MDHEN, CDR2 SYDVKM. The CDR3 extends over 14 amino acids. The CDR3 protein is CASNPGHLNTEAFF. DNA of the CDR3: TGTGCCAGCAACCCGGGACACTTGAACACTGAAGCTTTCTTT.

J is TRBJ1-6 and V is TRBV9; a weak D match, TRBD1 (5 bases). V lost 2 bases to trimming and J lost 12 bases, with 12 bases between them. This CDR3 has 13 amino acids. The V gene's germline CDR1 is SGDLS and CDR2 YYNGEE. This CDR3 is CASSVGTIGPLHF. The CDR3 region has the DNA TGTGCCAGCAGCGTCGGGACGATTGGACCCCTCCACTTT. The full variable domain, with the rest looked up from reference TRBV9 and TRBJ1-6, is DSGVTQTPKHLITATGQRVTLRCSPRSGDLSVYWYQQSLDQGLQFLIQYYNGEERAKGNILERFSAQQFPDLHSELNLSSLELGDSALYFCASSVGTIGPLHFGNGTRLTVT.

This chain uses TRBV7-2 with TRBJ1-2; 8 bases are shared with TRBD1. Per the germline V gene, CDR1 is SGHTA and CDR2 is FQGNSA. CDR3 size: 15 residues. J was trimmed by 4 bases and V by 5 bases; bases with no gene match: 9. The CDR3 region has the DNA TGTGCCAGCAGCCCCCCCGGACAGGGTCGCTATGGCTACACCTTC. It translates to CASSPPGQGRYGYTF.

Details on this clone: Other DNA sequences within the sample encode an identical CDR3. The chain joins TRBV29-1 to TRBJ1-4, with D maybe TRBD1 (5 bases). In germline, CDR1 is SQVTM, CDR2 ANQGSEA. The CDR3 runs to 13 residues. V shed 2 bases and J shed 4 bases, with 8 bases lying between them. The CDR3: CSVESGGNEKLFF. The CDR3, as DNA: TGCAGCGTTGAATCCGGGGGTAATGAAAAACTGTTTTTT.

V usage is TRBV5-4 and J usage is TRBJ2-2; 8 positions match TRBD2. The germline V gene encodes CDR1 SGHNT and CDR2 YYREEE (reference sequence). This CDR3 has 16 amino acids. With 4 bases clipped from V and 6 bases from J, the junction kept 11 bases outside the gene matches. The CDR3 protein is CASSPPGGRKAGELFF. The CDR3 DNA sequence: TGTGCCAGCAGCCCACCGGGGGGGCGGAAGGCCGGGGAGCTGTTTTTT.

V and J are TRBV2 and TRBJ2-7; D is uncertain. Germline assignment: CDR1 SNHLY and CDR2 FYNNEI. The CDR3 runs 13 residues. V lost 3 bases and J 1 base, leaving 7 bases between the germline ends. CDR3 protein: CASSDDRSYEQYF. The CDR3 DNA is TGTGCCAGCAGTGATGACCGATCCTACGAGCAGTACTTC.

J is TRBJ2-1 and V is TRBV29-1, with TRBD2 identical over 10 bases. CDR3 size: 14 residues. V lost 4 bases, J lost 5 bases, and 5 bases stayed unmatched. The germline V gene encodes CDR1 SQVTM and CDR2 ANQGSEA. This CDR3 reads CSVVSLAGHNEQFF. Here the CDR3 DNA reads TGCAGCGTTGTTTCACTAGCGGGACACAATGAGCAGTTCTTC.